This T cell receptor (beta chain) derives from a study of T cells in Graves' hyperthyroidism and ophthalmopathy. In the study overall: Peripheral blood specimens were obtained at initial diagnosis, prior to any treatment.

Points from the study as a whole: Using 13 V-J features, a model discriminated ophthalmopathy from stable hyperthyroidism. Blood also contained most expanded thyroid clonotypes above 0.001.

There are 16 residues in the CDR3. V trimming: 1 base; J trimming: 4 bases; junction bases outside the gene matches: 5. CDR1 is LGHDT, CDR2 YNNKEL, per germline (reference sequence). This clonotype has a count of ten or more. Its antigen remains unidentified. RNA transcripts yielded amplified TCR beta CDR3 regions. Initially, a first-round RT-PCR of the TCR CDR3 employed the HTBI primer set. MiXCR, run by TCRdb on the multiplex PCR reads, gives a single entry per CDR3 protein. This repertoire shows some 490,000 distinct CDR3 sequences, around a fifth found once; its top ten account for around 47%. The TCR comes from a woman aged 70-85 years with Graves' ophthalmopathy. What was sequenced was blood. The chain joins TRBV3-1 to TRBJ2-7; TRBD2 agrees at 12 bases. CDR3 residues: CASSQVETSGSYEQYF. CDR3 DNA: TGTGCCAGCAGCCAAGTCGAGACTAGCGGGAGTTACGAGCAGTACTTC.